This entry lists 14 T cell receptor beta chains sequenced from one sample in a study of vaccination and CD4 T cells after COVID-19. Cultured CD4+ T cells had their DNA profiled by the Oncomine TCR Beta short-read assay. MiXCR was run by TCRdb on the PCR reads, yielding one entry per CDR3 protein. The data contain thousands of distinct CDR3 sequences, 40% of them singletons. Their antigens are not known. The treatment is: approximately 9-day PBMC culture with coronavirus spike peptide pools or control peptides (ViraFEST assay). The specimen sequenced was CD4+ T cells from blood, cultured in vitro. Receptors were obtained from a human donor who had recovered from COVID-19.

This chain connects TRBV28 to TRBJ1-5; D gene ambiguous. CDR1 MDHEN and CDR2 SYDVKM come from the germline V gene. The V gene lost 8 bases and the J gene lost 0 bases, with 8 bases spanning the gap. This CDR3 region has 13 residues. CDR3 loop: CASGGYSNQPQHF. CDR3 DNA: TGTGCCAGCGGTGGGTATAGCAATCAGCCCCAGCATTTT.

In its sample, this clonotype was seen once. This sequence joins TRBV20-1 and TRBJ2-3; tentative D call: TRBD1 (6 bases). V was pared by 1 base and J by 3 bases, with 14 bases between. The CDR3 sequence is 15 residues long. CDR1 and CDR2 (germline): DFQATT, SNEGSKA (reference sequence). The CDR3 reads CSARVPRQATDTQYF. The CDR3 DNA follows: TGCAGTGCTAGAGTCCCCCGACAGGCTACAGATACGCAGTATTTT.

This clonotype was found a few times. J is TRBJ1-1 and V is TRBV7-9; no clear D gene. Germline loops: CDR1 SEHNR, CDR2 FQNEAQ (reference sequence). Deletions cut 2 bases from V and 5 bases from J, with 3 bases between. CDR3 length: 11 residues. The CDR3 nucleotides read TGTGCCAGCAGCTTATGGACTGAAGCTTTCTTT. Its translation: CASSLWTEAFF.

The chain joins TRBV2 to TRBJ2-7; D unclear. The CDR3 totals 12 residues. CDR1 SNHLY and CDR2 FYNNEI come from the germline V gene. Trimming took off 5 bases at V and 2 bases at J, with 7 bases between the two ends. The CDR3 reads CASSSQAYEQYF. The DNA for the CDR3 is TGTGCCAGCAGTTCTCAGGCCTACGAGCAGTACTTC.

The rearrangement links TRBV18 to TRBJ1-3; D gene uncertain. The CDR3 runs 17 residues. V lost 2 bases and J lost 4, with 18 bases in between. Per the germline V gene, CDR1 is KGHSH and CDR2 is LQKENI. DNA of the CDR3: TGTGCCAGCTCACCATACATGGTCCGGGCGGGAGGAAACACCATATATTTT. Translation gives CASSPYMVRAGGNTIYF.

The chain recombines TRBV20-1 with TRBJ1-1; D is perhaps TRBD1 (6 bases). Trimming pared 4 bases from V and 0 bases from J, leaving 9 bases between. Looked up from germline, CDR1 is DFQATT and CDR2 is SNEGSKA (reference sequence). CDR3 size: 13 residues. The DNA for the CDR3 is TGCAGTGCTAACCAGGGGATGAACACTGAAGCTTTCTTT. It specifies CSANQGMNTEAFF.

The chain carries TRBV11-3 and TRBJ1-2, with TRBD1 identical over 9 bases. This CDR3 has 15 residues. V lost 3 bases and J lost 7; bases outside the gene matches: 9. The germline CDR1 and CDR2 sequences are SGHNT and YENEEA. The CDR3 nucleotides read TGTGCCAGCAGCTTTAGAGGTGGGACAGGGTCTGGCTACACCTTC. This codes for CASSFRGGTGSGYTF.

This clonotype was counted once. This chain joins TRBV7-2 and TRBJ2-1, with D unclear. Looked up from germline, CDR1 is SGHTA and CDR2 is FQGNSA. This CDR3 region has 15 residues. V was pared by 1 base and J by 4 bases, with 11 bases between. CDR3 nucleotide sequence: TGTGCCAGCAGCTTAGTTGGAGACTTGTACAATGAGCAGTTCTTC. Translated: CASSLVGDLYNEQFF.

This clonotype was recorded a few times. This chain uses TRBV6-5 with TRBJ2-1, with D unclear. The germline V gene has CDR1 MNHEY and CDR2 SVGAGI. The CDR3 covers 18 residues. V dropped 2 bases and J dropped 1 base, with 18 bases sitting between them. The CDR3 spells CASSYLGPPSRSYNEQFF. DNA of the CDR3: TGTGCCAGCAGTTACCTCGGTCCGCCGAGTCGGTCCTACAATGAGCAGTTCTTC.

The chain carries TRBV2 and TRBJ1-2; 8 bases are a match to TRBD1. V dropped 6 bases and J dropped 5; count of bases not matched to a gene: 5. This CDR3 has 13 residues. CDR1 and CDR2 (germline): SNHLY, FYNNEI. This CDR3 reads CASRMTGVYGYTF. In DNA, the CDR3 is TGTGCCAGCAGGATGACAGGGGTGTATGGCTACACCTTC.

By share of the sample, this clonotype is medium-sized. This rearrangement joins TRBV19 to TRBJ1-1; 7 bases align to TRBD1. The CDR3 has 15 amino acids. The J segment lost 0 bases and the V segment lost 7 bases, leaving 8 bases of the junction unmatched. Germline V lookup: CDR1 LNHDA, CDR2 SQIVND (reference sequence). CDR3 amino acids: CASNKQGLMNTEAFF. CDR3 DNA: TGTGCCAGTAACAAACAGGGGTTGATGAACACTGAAGCTTTCTTT.

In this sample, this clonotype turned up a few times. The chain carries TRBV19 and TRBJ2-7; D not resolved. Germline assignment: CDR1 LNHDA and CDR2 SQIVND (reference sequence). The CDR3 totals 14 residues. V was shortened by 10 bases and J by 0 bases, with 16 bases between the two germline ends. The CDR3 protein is CATKLRQDSYEQYF. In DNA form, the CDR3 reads TGTGCCACTAAACTCAGGCAGGACTCCTACGAGCAGTACTTC.

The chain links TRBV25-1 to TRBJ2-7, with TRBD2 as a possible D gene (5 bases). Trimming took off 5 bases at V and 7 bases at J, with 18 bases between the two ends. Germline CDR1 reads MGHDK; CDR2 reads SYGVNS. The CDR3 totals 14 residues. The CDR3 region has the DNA TGTGCCAGCAGTAACGCCGGGTGGAGGAGGGAGCAGTACTTC. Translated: CASSNAGWRREQYF.

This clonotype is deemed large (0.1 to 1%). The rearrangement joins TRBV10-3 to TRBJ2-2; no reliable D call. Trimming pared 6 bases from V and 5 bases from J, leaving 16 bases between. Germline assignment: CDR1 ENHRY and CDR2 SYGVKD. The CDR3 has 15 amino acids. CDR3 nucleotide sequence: TGTGCCATCAGGCAAGACCTGGTGTCGACCGGGGAGCTGTTTTTT. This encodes CAIRQDLVSTGELFF.